The present T cell receptor beta chain was sequenced within a study of T-cell memory formation after mild COVID-19. TCRdb processed the 5' RACE reads anew with MiXCR; each CDR3 protein has one entry. The data hold a few hundred thousand distinct CDR3 sequences, with 8.5% to 9.5% observed a single time. This clonotype was observed a handful of times. Trimming cost V 1 base and J 1 base; bases outside gene matches: 3. Germline V lookup: CDR1 LNHNV, CDR2 YYDKDF (reference sequence). The CDR3 loop spans 18 amino acids. The receptor was derived from a young man who had mild COVID-19 (a few samples of this study predate the infection). Cell type and time point are not known. The chain employs TRBV15 and TRBJ2-3; 15 bases are a match to TRBD2. Sequencing input: PBMCs or a T cell subset sorted from them (not recorded which). The CDR3 reads CATSRGTSGGAGTDTQYF. The CDR3 DNA reads as TGTGCCACCAGCAGAGGGACTAGCGGGGGGGCCGGCACAGATACGCAGTATTTT.